The rows below give T cell receptor beta chains drawn from one sample of a study of control samples from healthy donors and cancer patients. The protocol was immunoSEQ multiplex PCR, while the TCRdb copy is restricted to in-frame clones and leaves out a portion. The sample has some 100,000 clones; roughly 83% are singletons. Sequencing was done on a sample of blood. The receptors shown here come from a woman in her twenties or thirties in good health. The CDR3 runs from the conserved cysteine through the conserved F or W. D genes are given only for firm matches. Clone sizes are given selectively: once, few, many, or a class where the clone is expanded.

size,D,J,V,DNA,CDR3
.,TRBD2,TRBJ2-3,TRBV19,TGTGCCAGTAGCCCGACTAGCGGGGGGGTTTATTTT,CASSPTSGGVYF
.,.,TRBJ2-3,TRBV9,TGTGCCAGCAGCGTAGTGTGGGACACAGATACGCAGTATTTT,CASSVVWDTDTQYF
.,.,TRBJ2-7,TRBV7-8,TGTGCCAGCAGCTTAGTCAGGGGCGGATATAGGGTCTACGAGCAGTACTTC,CASSLVRGGYRVYEQYF
once,TRBD2,TRBJ2-3,TRBV4-2,TGTGCCAGCAGCCTAGAAGCGGGGGCTACAGATACGCAGTATTTT,CASSLEAGATDTQYF
once,.,TRBJ1-6,TRBV2,TGTGCCAGCAGTGGAGGGCAATTCAGGGGTTCACCCCTCCACTTT,CASSGGQFRGSPLHF
.,.,TRBJ1-1,TRBV18,TGTGCCAGCTCACAGTCGAAGGCGGACACTGAAGCTTTCTTT,CASSQSKADTEAFF
.,TRBD1,TRBJ1-5,TRBV19,TGTGCCAGTAGTATATTACAGGGGAGCAATCAGCCCCAGCATTTT,CASSILQGSNQPQHF
.,.,TRBJ1-2,TRBV19,TGTGCCAGTAGTATTATGGCCAACTATGGCTACACCTTC,CASSIMANYGYTF
.,.,TRBJ1-5,TRBV27,TGTGCCAGCAGTTTATCGATGAGGGCTCAGCCCCAGCATTTT,CASSLSMRAQPQHF
.,.,TRBJ1-1,TRBV2,TGTGCCAGCAGGGGGGGTTGGGACACTGAAGCTTTCTTT,CASRGGWDTEAFF
.,.,TRBJ2-1,TRBV5-4,TGTGCCAGCAGCTTGGCGGCAGGGAACAATGAGCAGTTCTTC,CASSLAAGNNEQFF
.,TRBD1,TRBJ1-2,TRBV3-1/TRBV3-2,TGTGCCAGCAGCCTTCGGACAGGGTCAGGCTACACCTTC,CASSLRTGSGYTF
.,TRBD1,TRBJ2-7,TRBV5-1,TGCGCCAGCAGCTTGGGACCGACAGGGGGTGTCTACGAGCAGTACTTC,CASSLGPTGGVYEQYF
few,.,TRBJ1-2,TRBV5-1,TGCGCCAGCAGCTTGGGGACGGGCTATGGCTACACCTTC,CASSLGTGYGYTF
.,.,TRBJ1-2,TRBV29-1,TGCAGCGTTGAAGTAGGGATGACAAGTGACTATGGCTACACCTTC,CSVEVGMTSDYGYTF
.,.,TRBJ2-3,TRBV18,TGTGCCAGCTCCACAGGAAAGGTAGATACGCAGTATTTT,CASSTGKVDTQYF
many,TRBD1,TRBJ1-1,TRBV6-5,TGTGCCATTGCTCGTTTGGGACAGCCAGAAGCTTTCTTT,CAIARLGQPEAFF
.,.,TRBJ1-1,TRBV5-1,TGCGCCAGCAGTCGTAGTTTTAACACTGAAGCTTTCTTT,CASSRSFNTEAFF
once,TRBD2,TRBJ2-5,TRBV5-6,TGTGCCAGCAGCTCGGGACTAGCGGGGGTTAAACAAGAGACCCAGTACTTC,CASSSGLAGVKQETQYF
few,.,TRBJ2-1,TRBV6-6,TGTGCCAGCAGTTACTCGATGCAGGGCCATGAGCAGTTCTTC,CASSYSMQGHEQFF
.,TRBD1,TRBJ1-1,TRBV7-2,TGTGCCAGCAGCTTAACTGTGACAGGGAGTACTGAAGCTTTCTTT,CASSLTVTGSTEAFF
.,.,TRBJ1-5,TRBV21-1,TGTGCCAGCAAGCAGGGGAAGCCCCAGCATTTT,CASKQGKPQHF
.,TRBD1,TRBJ1-4,TRBV5-1,TGCGCCAGCAGCCCCCTCGGACAGGGAACTAATGAAAAACTGTTTTTT,CASSPLGQGTNEKLFF
.,.,TRBJ1-2,TRBV19,TGTGCCAGTAGTATCTCCAGGGGTCCTAACTATGGCTACACCTTC,CASSISRGPNYGYTF
.,.,TRBJ1-1,TRBV2,TGTGCCAGCCGTTGGGGACAAGGGAACACTGAAGCTTTCTTT,CASRWGQGNTEAFF
.,.,TRBJ2-7,TRBV23-1,TGCGCCAGCAGACCGAGGGGGCGGGAAATCTACGAGCAGTACTTC,CASRPRGREIYEQYF
.,TRBD2,TRBJ2-5,TRBV2,TGTGCCAGCAGTTCCCCGGGACTAGCGGGCTCACGAGAGACCCAGTACTTC,CASSSPGLAGSRETQYF
.,.,TRBJ1-5,TRBV9,TGTGCCAGCAGCGTAGGGGTGGACAATCAGCCCCAGCATTTT,CASSVGVDNQPQHF
.,TRBD1,TRBJ2-2,TRBV9,TGTGCCAGCAGCGCACCGGGACAGGTGAACACCGGGGAGCTGTTTTTT,CASSAPGQVNTGELFF
.,TRBD1,TRBJ1-2,TRBV19,TGTGCCAGTAGTCCGGACAGGGACTATGGCTACACCTTC,CASSPDRDYGYTF
.,.,TRBJ1-2,TRBV2,TGTGCCAGCAGTTCTAGGGCGCGCGATGGCTACACCTTC,CASSSRARDGYTF
.,.,TRBJ2-3,TRBV24-1,TGTGCCACCAGTGCGCTCACAGATACGCAGTATTTT,CATSALTDTQYF
.,TRBD1,TRBJ2-7,TRBV6-5,TGTGCCAGCAGTTACGAAGGAGGAACAGGGGCCAGCGAGCAGTACTTC,CASSYEGGTGASEQYF
.,.,TRBJ1-6,TRBV5-5,TGTGCCAGCACCCCCTTTGGGGGTGGCGTGGGAAATTCACCCCTCCACTTT,CASTPFGGGVGNSPLHF
once,TRBD2,TRBJ2-7,TRBV5-4,TGTGCCAGCAGTCGTAGCGGGGGGGCCTACGAGCAGTACTTC,CASSRSGGAYEQYF
.,.,TRBJ2-7,TRBV6-1,TGTGCCAGCAGTGAAGCTGTCCCGACCGAGCAGTACTTC,CASSEAVPTEQYF
.,.,TRBJ1-1,TRBV15,TGTGCCACCAGCAGATCAGTGGACAACTGGGGGACTGAAGCTTTCTTT,CATSRSVDNWGTEAFF